One T cell receptor (beta chain) is described in this entry. The data belong to a study of control samples from healthy donors and cancer patients. Sequenced by immunoSEQ multiplex PCR; TCRdb stores in-frame clones only, minus some. The sample records around 100,000 clones, roughly 92% being singletons. The length of the CDR3 is 12 residues. The V end lost 4 bases, the J end lost 7 bases, and 8 bases lay between the germline ends. Germline V gene sequence: CDR1 LGHDT, CDR2 YNNKEL (reference sequence). Material for sequencing was blood. The genes are TRBV3-1 (or the pseudogene TRBV3-2) and TRBJ2-1; no clear D gene. The receptor was isolated from a human donor in good health. The donor label of this sample is uncertain. The CDR3 region has the DNA TGTGCCAGCAGCCCGAATTATAATGAGCAGTTCTTC. Translating it yields CASSPNYNEQFF.